This TCR beta chain was sequenced during a study of cytomegalovirus exposure and HLA in healthy donors (dated by TCRdb to 2016 to 2017). About the investigation overall: The 666 repertoires of the first cohort and the 120 validation repertoires were produced on the same platform, according to a later analysis. To predict cytomegalovirus infection status, the study brought together high-throughput TCR immunosequencing, statistical association of individual TCRs with disease status, and machine learning. Besides the first cohort of 666 subjects, a separate validation cohort made up of over 100 different subjects was used. The study aimed to test whether cataloging public T cell receptors could reveal signatures of past pathogen exposure.

The donors belonged to the validation cohort of approximately 130 subjects, which was separate from the 666-subject first cohort. The full study reports these points: All 110 or so repertoires were used to score co-occurrence in the validation cohort in a later analysis, because that analysis had no HLA typing for the cohort. In vitro tests confirmed that a few of the cytomegalovirus-associated TCR beta chains recognize cytomegalovirus antigens. Cytomegalovirus status was reported to be diagnosed by the classifier with high specificity and sensitivity in both the original and validation cohorts. It was suggested by the authors that the approach could potentially be generalized to other disease states and immunological phenotypes. A later analysis found that TCRs clustered in the first cohort also tended to co-occur in the 110 or so validation repertoires, with roughly 95% of cluster scores above 0. Across donors, most TCR sequences were observed very rarely, whereas some public TCRs were present in many individuals. In the study, about 150 TCR beta chains were listed as associated with cytomegalovirus.

The CDR3 numbers 14 residues from cysteine through phenylalanine. The retained sequence is limited to the CDR3, 42 bases, with the frame set at the first base. At the junction V is shortened by 0 bases and J by 4 bases, with 9 bases in between. The germline V gene yields MGHRA for CDR1 and YSYEKL for CDR2. In regard to this clone: Its antigen target is currently unknown. No base quality information exists; no much larger clone differs at one position.

The method behind the library was the immunoSEQ multiplex PCR assay. In the original analysis: To diagnose cytomegalovirus status from the catalog of TCR beta chain sequences, a statistical classification framework was built. TCRdb's version of the immuneACCESS table is confined to in-frame rearrangements and falls short of the full clone set. An unresolved V gene accounts for under half of the shortfall where checked; the remainder is of unknown origin. The V and J calls and clone size were taken over from that table, and D and trimming were inferred from the DNA. This sample has fewer than 200,000 clones in its table, and 75% to 95% of those were observed once. The ten largest make up 3% to 3.5% of the sample.

The sample consisted of PBMCs. This receptor was identified in a woman between 18 and 29 years old in good health and CMV-seropositive. The chain joins TRBV4-1 to TRBJ1-2, with no confident D gene call. The nucleotide sequence is given as TGCGCCAGCAGCCAAGAGGCATTATTCTATGGCTACACCTTC. Its protein reads: CASSQEALFYGYTF.